Reported below is one TCR beta chain. No cell sorting was done before RNA was extracted from the tissue. The data belong to a study of tumor and adjacent non-tumor tissue in lung cancer. CDR3 size: 18 residues. The V gene's germline CDR1 is SGHVS and CDR2 FQNEAQ. V lost 6 bases to trimming and J lost 12 bases; unmatched junction nucleotides: 22. A modified ARM-PCR protocol with three rounds of nested PCR amplified TCRbeta. TCRdb ran MiXCR on the multiplex PCR reads and lists one entry per CDR3 protein. The sample contains some 71,000 distinct CDR3 sequences, just under 75% of which appear only once. This receptor was obtained from a woman between 35 and 50 years old with non-small cell lung cancer. The chain combines TRBV7-8 with TRBJ2-3; 12 bases fit TRBD2. The sample was lung tumor tissue. The CDR3 here is CASRSTHSTSGGARTQYF. In nucleotides, the CDR3 is TGTGCCAGCAGATCAACACATTCGACTAGCGGGGGCGCGCGCACTCAGTATTTT.